What follows is one T cell receptor beta chain and its context. Its antigen remains unidentified. CDR3 length equals 15 residues. Germline lookup yields CDR1 SGHVS and CDR2 FNYEAQ. With 5 bases clipped from V and 5 bases from J, the junction kept 5 bases outside the gene matches. This record comes from a study of graft-versus-host responses after intestinal transplantation. About the research overall: The whole recipient group had anti-thymocyte globulin induction followed by tacrolimus and steroids for approximately three years.

Whole-study results and caveats: Analysis identified GvH clones in recipient marrow, with some appearing first in ileum or blood. Within the allografts of patients who had graft-donor T cell macrochimerism, graft-versus-host to host-versus-graft clonal ratios were high.

Sequenced by immunoSEQ multiplex PCR; TCRdb stores in-frame clones only, minus some. The sample records about 10,000 clones, more than 75% being singletons. The source is a human patient who received an intestinal transplant, so some T cells may come from the graft donor. This sequence joins TRBV7-6 and TRBJ2-2; 10 bases line up with TRBD1. The sample in question was PBMCs, obtained roughly 44 days after intestinal transplant. CDR3 sequence reads: CASSPGTGVTGELFF. The CDR3 nucleotides are TGTGCCAGCAGCCCCGGGACAGGGGTGACCGGGGAGCTGTTTTTT.